This entry features one TCR beta chain sequence. Those enrolled, adults aged roughly 18 to 95 years, came from around 25 US areas. What the recovered Cohort 3 donors had was two negative PCRs, clearance, or symptom resolution. The protocol was immunoSEQ multiplex PCR, while the TCRdb copy is restricted to in-frame clones and leaves out a portion. The data show around 250,000 clones, with roughly 85% seen just once and approximately 2% held by the top ten. The source of the sample is a study of blood T cell repertoires in COVID-19. Overall study: COVID-19 samples, acute and convalescent, were from the United States, Italy and Spain.

The V and J ends lost 6 bases and 4 bases, in that order; junction bases with no gene match: 3. CDR3 length: 14 residues. CDR1 is SNHLY and CDR2 is FYNNEI in the germline V gene. The V and J genes are TRBV2 and TRBJ2-7; the match to TRBD2 covers 13 bases. This sequence was found in a woman between 50 and 59 years old who had recovered from COVID-19. Sequenced input: PBMCs or T cells enriched from blood (not recorded which). CDR3 amino acids: CASRGTSGTYEQYF. The CDR3 region has the DNA TGTGCCAGCAGGGGGACTAGCGGGACTTACGAGCAGTACTTC.